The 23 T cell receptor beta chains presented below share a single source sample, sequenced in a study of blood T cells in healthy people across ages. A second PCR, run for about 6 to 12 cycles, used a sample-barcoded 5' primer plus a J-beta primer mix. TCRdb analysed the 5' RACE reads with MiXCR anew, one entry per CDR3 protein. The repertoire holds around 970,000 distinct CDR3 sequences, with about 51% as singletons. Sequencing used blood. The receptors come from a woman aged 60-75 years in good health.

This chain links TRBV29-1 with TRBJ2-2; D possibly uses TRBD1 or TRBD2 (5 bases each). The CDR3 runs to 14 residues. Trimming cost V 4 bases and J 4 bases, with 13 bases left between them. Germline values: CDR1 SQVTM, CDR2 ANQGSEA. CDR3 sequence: CSVVTAAGTGELFF. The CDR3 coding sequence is TGCAGCGTTGTGACAGCGGCAGGCACCGGGGAGCTGTTTTTT.

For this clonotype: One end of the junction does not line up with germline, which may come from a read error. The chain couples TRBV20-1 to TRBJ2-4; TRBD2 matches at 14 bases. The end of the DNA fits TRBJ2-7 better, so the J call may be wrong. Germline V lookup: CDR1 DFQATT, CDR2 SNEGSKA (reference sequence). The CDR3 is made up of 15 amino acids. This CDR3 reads CSAGDIGTSGSEQYF. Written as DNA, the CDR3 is TGCAGTGCTGGAGACATTGGGACTAGCGGGAGCGAGCAGTACTTC.

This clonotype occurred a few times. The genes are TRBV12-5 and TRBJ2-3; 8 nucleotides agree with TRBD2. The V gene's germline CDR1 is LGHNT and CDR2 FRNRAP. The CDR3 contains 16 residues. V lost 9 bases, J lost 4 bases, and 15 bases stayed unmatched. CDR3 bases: TGTGCTAGCGGGCCGGGAGGGCCGGGTCGAGCAGATACGCAGTATTTT. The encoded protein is CASGPGGPGRADTQYF. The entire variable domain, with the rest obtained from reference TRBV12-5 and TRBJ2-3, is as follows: DARVTQTPRHKVTEMGQEVTMRCQPILGHNTVFWYRQTMMQGLELLAYFRNRAPLDDSGMPKDRFSAEMPDATLATLKIQPSEPRDSAVYFCASGPGGPGRADTQYFGPGTRLTVL.

Here the CDR3 reads CASSLRASGMETQYF. The CDR3 nucleotides are TGTGCCAGCAGCTTAAGGGCTAGCGGGATGGAGACCCAGTACTTC. V usage is TRBV7-6 and J usage is TRBJ2-5, with 9 positions matching TRBD2. V lost 2 bases and J lost 5; bases outside the gene matches: 6. The germline V gene has CDR1 SGHVS and CDR2 FNYEAQ. The CDR3 consists of 15 residues.

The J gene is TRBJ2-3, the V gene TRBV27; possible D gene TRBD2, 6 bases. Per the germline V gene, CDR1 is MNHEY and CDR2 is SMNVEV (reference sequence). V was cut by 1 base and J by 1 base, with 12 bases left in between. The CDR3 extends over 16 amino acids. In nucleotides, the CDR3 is TGTGCCAGCAGTTTATGGGCTAGCGTGGGCACAGATACGCAGTATTTT. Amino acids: CASSLWASVGTDTQYF.

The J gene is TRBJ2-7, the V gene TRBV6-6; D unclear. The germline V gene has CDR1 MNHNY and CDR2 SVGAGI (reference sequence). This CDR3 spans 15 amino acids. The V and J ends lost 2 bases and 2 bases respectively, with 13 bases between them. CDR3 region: CASSYSVTRAYEQYF. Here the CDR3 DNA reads TGTGCCAGCAGTTACAGCGTGACCCGAGCCTACGAGCAGTACTTC.

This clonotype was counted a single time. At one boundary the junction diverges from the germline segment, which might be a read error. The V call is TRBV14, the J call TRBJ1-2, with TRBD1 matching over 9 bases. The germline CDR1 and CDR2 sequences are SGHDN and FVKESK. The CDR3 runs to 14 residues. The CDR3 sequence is CTSSQYRGPQGYTF. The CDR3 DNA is TGTACCAGCAGCCAATACAGGGGGCCTCAGGGCTACACCTTC.

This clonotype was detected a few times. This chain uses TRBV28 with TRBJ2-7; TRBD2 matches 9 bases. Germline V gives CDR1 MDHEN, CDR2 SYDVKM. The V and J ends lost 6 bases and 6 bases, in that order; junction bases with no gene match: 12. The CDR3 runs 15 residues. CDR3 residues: CASRTPAGGWSEQYF. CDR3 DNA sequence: TGTGCCAGCAGGACCCCCGCGGGAGGGTGGTCCGAGCAGTACTTC.

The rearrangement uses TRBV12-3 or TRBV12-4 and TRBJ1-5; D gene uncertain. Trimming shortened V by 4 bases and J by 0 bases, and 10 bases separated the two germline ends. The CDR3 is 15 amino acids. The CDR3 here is CASSSGMNSNQPQHF. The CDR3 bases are TGTGCCAGCAGTTCGGGCATGAATAGCAATCAGCCCCAGCATTTT.

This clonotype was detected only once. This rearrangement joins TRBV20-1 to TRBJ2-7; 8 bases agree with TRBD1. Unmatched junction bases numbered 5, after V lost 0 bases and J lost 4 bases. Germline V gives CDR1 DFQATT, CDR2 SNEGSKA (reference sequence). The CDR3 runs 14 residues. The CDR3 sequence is CSARDRDRNYEQYF. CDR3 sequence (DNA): TGCAGTGCTAGAGACCGGGACAGGAATTACGAGCAGTACTTC.

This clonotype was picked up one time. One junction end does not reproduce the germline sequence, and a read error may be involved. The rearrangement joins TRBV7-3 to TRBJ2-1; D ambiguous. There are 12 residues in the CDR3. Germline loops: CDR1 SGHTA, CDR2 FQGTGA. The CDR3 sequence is CSSSLGSNEQFF. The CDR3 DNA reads TGTTCCAGCAGTCTTGGAAGCAATGAGCAGTTCTTC.

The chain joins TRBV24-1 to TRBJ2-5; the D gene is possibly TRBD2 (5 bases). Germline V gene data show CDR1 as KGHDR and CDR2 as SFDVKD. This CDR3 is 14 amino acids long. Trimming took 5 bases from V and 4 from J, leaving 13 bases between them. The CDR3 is CATSGGGLTETQYF. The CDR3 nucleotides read TGTGCCACCAGTGGTGGTGGACTCACAGAGACCCAGTACTTC.

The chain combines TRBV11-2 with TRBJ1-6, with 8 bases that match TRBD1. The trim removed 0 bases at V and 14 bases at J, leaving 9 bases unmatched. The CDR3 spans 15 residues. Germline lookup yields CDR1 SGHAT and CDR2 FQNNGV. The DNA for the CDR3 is TGTGCCAGCAGCTTAGATGAGGACAGGGCGGCCACCCTCCACTTT. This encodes CASSLDEDRAATLHF. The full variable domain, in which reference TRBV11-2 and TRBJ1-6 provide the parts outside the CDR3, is EAGVAQSPRYKIIEKRQSVAFWCNPISGHATLYWYQQILGQGPKLLIQFQNNGVVDDSQLPKDRFSAERLKGVDSTLKIQPAKLEDSAVYLCASSLDEDRAATLHFGNGTRLTVT.

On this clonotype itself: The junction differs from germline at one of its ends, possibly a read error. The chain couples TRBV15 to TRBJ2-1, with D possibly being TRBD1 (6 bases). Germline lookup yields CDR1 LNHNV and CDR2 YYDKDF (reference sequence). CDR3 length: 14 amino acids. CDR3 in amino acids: CATSRAQGNNKQFF. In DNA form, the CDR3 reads TGTGCCACCAGTAGAGCACAGGGCAACAATAAGCAGTTCTTC.

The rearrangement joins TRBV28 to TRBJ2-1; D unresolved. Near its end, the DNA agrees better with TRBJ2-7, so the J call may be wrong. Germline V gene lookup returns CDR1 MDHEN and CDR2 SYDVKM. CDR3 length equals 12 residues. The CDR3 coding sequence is TGTGCCAGCAGTTCAGGTTACAATGAGCAGTACTTC. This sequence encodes CASSSGYNEQYF.

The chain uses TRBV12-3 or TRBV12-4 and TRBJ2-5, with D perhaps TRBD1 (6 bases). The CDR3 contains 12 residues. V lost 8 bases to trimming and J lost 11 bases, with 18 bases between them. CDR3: CASLQGYDEQYF. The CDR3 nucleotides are TGTGCCAGCTTACAGGGTTATGATGAGCAGTACTTC.

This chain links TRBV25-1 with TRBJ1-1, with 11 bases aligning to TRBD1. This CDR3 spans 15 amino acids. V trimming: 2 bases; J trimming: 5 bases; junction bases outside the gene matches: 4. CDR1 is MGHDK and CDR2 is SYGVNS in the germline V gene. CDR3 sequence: CASSETGTGGTEAFF. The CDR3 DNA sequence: TGTGCCAGCAGTGAAACCGGGACAGGGGGTACTGAAGCTTTCTTT.

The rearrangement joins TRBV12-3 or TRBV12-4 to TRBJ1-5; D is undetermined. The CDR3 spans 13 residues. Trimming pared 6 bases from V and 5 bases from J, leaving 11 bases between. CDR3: CASSRTAYQPQHF. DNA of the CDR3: TGTGCCAGCAGCCGGACTGCTTATCAGCCCCAGCATTTT.

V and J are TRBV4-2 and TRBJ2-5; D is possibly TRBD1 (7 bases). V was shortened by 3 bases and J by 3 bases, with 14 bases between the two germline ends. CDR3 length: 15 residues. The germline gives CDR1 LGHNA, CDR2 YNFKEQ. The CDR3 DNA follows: TGTGCCAGCAGCCAGGAGGGACAGATCAAAGAGACCCAGTACTTC. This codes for CASSQEGQIKETQYF.

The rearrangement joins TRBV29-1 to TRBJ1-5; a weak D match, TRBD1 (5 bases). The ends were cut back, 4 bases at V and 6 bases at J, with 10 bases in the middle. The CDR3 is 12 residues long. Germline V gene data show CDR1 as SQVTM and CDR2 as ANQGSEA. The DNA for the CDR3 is TGCAGCGTTGGGGGCTTAGGTCAGCCCCAGCATTTT. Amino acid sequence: CSVGGLGQPQHF.

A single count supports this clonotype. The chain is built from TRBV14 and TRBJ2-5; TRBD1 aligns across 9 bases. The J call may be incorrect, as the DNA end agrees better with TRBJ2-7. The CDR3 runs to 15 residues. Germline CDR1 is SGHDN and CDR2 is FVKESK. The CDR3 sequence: CASSLLPGQGNEQYF. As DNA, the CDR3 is TGTGCCAGCAGCCTCCTCCCGGGACAGGGTAACGAGCAGTACTTC.

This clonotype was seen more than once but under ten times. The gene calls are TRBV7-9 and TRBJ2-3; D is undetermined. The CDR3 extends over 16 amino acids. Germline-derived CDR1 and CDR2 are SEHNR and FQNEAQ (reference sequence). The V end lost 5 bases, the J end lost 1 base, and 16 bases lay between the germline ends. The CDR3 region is CASSPSRGQGTDTQYF. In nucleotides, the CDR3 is TGTGCCAGCAGCCCAAGTCGTGGCCAGGGCACAGATACGCAGTATTTT.

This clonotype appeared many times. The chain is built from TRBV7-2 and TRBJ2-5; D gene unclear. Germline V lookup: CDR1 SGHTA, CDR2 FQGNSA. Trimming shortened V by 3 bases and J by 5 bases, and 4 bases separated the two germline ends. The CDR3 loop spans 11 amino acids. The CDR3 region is CASSFHETQYF. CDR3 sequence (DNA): TGTGCCAGCAGCTTTCATGAGACCCAGTACTTC.